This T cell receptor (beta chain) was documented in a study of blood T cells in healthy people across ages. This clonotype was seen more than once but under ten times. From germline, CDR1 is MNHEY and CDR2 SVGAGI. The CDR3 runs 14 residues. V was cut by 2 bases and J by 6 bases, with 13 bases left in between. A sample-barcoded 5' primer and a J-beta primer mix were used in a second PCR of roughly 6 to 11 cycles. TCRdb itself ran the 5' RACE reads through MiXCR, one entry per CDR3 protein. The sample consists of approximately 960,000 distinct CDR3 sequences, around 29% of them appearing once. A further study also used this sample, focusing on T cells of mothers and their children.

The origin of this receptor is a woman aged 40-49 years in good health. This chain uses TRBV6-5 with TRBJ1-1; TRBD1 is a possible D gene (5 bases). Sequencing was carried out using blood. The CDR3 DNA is TGTGCCAGCAGTTACACGGGGACTAACGCTGAAGCTTTCTTT. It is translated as CASSYTGTNAEAFF.